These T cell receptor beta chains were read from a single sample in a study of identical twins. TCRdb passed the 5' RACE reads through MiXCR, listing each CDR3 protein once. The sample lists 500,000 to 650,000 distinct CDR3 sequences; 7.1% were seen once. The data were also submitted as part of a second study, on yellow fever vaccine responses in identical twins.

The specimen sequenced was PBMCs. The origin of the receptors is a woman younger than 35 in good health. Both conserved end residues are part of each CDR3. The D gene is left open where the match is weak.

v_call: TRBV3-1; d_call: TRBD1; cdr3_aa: CASSPGQGADQPQHF
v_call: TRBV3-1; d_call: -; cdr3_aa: CASSQGAMALHF
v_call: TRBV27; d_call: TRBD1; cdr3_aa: CASSLRGTGVYNEQFF
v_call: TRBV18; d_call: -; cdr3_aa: CASSPLQATNEKLFF
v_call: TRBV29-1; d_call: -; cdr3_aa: CSVEAGGFVEQFF
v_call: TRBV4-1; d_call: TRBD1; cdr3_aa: CASSQDRQGGTANTGELFF
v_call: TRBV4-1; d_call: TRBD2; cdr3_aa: CASSQDPTSGSWNEQFF
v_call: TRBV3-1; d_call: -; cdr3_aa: CASSHGGGTNTEAFF
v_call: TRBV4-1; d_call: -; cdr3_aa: CASSQEGGGYSNQPQHF
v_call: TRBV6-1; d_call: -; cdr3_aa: CASRGAEGQPRETQYF
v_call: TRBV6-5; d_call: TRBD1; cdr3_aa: CASSYGTADNSPLHF
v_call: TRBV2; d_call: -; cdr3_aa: CASSLPTEAFF
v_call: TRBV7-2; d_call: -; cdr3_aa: CASSMGLRTDTQYF
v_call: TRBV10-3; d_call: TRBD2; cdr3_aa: CAIRQTSGSFDEQFF
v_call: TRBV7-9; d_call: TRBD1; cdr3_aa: CASSSHTGGPETQYF
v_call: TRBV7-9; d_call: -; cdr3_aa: CASRPATPGEQYF
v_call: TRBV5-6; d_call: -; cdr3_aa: CASSLVGPELRVEYF
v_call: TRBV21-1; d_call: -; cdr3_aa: CASSKAAGGAYEQYF
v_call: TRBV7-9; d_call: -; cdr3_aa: CASSSLRAPAFF